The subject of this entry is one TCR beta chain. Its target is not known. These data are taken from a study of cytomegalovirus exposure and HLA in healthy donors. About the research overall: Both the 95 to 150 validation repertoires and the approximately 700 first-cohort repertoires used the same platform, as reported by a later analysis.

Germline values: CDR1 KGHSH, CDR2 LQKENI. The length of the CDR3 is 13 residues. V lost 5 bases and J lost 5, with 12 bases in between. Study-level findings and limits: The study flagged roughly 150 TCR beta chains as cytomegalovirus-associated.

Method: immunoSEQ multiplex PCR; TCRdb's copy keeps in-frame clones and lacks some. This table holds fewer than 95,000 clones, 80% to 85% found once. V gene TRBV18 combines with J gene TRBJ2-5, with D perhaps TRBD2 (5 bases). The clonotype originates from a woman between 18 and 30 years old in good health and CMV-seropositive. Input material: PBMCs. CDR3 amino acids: CASSIGLPETQYF. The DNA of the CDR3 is TGTGCCAGCTCAATCGGACTCCCCGAGACCCAGTACTTC. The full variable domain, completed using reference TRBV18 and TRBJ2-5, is NAGVMQNPRHLVRRRGQEARLRCSPMKGHSHVYWYRQLPEEGLKFMVYLQKENIIDESGMPKERFSAEFPKEGPSILRIQQVVRGDSAAYFCASSIGLPETQYFGPGTRLLVL.